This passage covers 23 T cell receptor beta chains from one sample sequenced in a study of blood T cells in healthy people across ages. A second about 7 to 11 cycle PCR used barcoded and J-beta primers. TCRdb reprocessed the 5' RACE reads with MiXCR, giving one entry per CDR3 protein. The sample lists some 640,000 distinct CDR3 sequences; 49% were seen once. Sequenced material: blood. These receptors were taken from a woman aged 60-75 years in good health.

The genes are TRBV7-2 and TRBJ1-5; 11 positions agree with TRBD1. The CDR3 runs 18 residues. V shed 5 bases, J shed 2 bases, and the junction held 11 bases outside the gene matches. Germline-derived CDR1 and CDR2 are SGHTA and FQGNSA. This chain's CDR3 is CASSHLDRGRGGNQPQHF. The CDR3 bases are TGTGCCAGCAGCCACCTGGACAGGGGGCGAGGAGGCAATCAGCCCCAGCATTTT.

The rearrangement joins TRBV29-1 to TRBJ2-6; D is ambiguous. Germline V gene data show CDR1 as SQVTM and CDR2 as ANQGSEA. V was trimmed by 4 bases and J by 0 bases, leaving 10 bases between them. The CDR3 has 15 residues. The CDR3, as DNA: TGCAGCGTTGCTCGCCCGTCCTCTGGGGCCAACGTCCTGACTTTC. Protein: CSVARPSSGANVLTF.

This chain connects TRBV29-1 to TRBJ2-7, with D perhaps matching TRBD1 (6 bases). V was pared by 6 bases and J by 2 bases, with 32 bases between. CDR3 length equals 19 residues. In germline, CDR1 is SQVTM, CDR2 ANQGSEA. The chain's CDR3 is CSVCRRRTAPMTVTYEQYF. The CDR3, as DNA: TGCAGCGTATGTCGTCGTCGGACAGCGCCGATGACCGTAACCTACGAGCAGTACTTC.

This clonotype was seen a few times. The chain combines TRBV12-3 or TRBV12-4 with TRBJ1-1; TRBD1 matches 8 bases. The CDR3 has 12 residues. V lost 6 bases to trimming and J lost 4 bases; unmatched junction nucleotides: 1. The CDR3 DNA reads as TGTGCCAGCAGGGACAGGGCCACTGAAGCTTTCTTT. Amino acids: CASRDRATEAFF.

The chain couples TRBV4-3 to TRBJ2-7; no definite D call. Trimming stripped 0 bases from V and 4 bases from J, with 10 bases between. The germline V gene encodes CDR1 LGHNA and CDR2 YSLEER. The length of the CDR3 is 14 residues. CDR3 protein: CASSQDRTGYEQYF. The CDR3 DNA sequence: TGCGCCAGCAGCCAAGATCGGACGGGTTACGAGCAGTACTTC.

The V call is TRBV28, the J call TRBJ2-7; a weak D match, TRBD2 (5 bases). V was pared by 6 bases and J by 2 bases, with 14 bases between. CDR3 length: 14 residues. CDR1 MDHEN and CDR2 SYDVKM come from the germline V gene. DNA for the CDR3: TGTGCCAGCAGCGCAGCGGTCGGAACCTACGAGCAGTACTTC. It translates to CASSAAVGTYEQYF. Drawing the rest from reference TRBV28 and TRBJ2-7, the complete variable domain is DVKVTQSSRYLVKRTGEKVFLECVQDMDHENMFWYRQDPGLGLRLIYFSYDVKMKEKGDIPEGYSVSREKKERFSLILESASTNQTSMYLCASSAAVGTYEQYFGPGTRLTVT.

The CDR3 spells CASSSLPRDHSYEQYF. The CDR3 DNA follows: TGTGCCAGCAGCTCCTTGCCCCGGGACCACTCCTACGAGCAGTACTTC. This chain joins TRBV7-9 and TRBJ2-7, with D perhaps TRBD1 or TRBD2 (5 bases each). With 4 bases removed from V and 0 bases from J, the gap between germline ends came to 16 bases. Germline CDR1 reads SEHNR; CDR2 reads FQNEAQ (reference sequence). CDR3 length equals 16 residues.

The CDR3 nucleotides read TGTGCCAGCAGTGCGCGACAGTGGAGCTCCTATAATTCACCCCTCCACTTT. This gives the protein CASSARQWSSYNSPLHF. The chain combines TRBV27 with TRBJ1-6; D perhaps matches TRBD1 (5 bases). CDR1 and CDR2 (germline): MNHEY, SMNVEV (reference sequence). Trimming left V 5 bases short and J 0 bases short, with 14 bases between. The CDR3 covers 17 residues.

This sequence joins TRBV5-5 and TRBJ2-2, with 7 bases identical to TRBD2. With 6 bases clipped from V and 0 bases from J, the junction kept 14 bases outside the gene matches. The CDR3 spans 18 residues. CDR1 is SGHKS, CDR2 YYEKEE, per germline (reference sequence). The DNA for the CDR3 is TGTGCCAGCACCTTTACCATGCGGAGCGGGGCGAACACCGGGGAGCTGTTTTTT. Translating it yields CASTFTMRSGANTGELFF.

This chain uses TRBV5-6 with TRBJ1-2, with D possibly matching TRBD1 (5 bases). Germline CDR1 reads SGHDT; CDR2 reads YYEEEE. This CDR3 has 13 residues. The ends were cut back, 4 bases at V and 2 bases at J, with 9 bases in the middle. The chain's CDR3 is CASSRTRNYGYTF. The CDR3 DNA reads TGTGCCAGCAGCAGGACAAGAAACTATGGCTACACCTTC.

The CDR3 DNA is TGTGCCAGCAGTCGGCGGTTGGTCAACATTCAGTACTTC. Translation: CASSRRLVNIQYF. V is TRBV5-6 and J is TRBJ2-4; no reliable D call. Germline V gene data show CDR1 as SGHDT and CDR2 as YYEEEE. The length of the CDR3 is 13 residues. The V and J ends lost 5 bases and 7 bases respectively, with 13 bases between them.

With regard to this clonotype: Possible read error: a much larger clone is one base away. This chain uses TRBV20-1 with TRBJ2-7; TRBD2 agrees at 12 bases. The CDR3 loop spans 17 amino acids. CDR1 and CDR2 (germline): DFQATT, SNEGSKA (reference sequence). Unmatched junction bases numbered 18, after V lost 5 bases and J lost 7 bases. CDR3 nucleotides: TGCAGTGCTGAGAGTCCCCTAGCGGGAGGGTACTACAATGAGCAGTACTTC. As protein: CSAESPLAGGYYNEQYF.

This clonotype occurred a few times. CDR3 residues: CASSARQAPEVFF. In DNA, the CDR3 is TGTGCCAGCAGTGCCAGACAGGCCCCGGAGGTGTTCTTC. This rearrangement joins TRBV6-5 to TRBJ2-1; a weak D match, TRBD1 (6 bases). The CDR3 covers 13 residues. Trimming shortened V by 5 bases and J by 15 bases, and 20 bases separated the two germline ends. Germline CDR1 is MNHEY and CDR2 is SVGAGI.

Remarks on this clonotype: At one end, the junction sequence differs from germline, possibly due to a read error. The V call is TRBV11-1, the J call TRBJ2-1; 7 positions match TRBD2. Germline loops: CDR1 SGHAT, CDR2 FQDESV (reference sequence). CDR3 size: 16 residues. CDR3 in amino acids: CASKSREAHAHNVQFF. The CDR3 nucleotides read TGTGCCAGCAAAAGCCGGGAGGCCCACGCCCACAATGTGCAGTTCTTC.

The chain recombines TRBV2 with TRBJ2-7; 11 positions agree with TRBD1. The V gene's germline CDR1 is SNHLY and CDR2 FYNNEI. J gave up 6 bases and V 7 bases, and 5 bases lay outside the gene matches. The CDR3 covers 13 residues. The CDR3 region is CASTVGTGGEQYF. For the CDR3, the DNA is TGTGCCAGCACAGTTGGGACAGGGGGCGAGCAGTACTTC.

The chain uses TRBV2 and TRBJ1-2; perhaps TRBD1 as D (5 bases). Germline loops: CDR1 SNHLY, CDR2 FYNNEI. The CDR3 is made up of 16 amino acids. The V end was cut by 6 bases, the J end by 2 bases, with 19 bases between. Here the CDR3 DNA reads TGTGCCAGCAGCGTTCGTGGTGCATGGGGGAACTATGGCTACACCTTC. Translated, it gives CASSVRGAWGNYGYTF.

Here the CDR3 reads CASSLGGHPQGQPQHF. The CDR3 region has the DNA TGTGCCAGCAGCTTGGGGGGACACCCTCAGGGGCAGCCCCAGCATTTT. The J gene is TRBJ1-5, the V gene TRBV5-5; TRBD1 might be the D (6 bases). Germline loops: CDR1 SGHKS, CDR2 YYEKEE (reference sequence). With 0 bases removed from V and 7 bases from J, the gap between germline ends came to 17 bases. The CDR3 extends over 16 amino acids.

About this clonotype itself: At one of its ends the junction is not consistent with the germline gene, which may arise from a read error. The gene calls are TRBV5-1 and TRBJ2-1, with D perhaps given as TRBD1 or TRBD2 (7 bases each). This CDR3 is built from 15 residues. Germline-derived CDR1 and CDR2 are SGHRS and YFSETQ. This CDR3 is CASSSRGGSYNEQFF. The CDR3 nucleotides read TGTGCCAGCAGCTCCAGGGGGGGTTCCTACAATGAGCAGTTCTTC.

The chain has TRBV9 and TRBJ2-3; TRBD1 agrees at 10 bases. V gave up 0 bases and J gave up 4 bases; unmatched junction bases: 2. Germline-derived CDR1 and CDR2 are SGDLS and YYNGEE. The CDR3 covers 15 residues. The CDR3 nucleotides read TGTGCCAGCAGCGTAGGGACAGGGGGGGCAGATACGCAGTATTTT. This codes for CASSVGTGGADTQYF.

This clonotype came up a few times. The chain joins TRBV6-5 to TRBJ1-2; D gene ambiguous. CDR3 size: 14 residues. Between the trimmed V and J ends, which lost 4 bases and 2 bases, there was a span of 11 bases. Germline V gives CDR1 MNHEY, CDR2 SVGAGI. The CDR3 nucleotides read TGTGCCAGCAGTTTAACCTCAACGAACTATGGCTACACCTTC. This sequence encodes CASSLTSTNYGYTF.

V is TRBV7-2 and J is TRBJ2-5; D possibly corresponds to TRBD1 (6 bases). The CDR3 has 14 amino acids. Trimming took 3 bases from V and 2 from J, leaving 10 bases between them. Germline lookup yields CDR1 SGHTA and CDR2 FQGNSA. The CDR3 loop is CASSFPGQQETQYF. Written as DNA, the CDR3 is TGTGCCAGCAGCTTCCCGGGACAACAAGAGACCCAGTACTTC.

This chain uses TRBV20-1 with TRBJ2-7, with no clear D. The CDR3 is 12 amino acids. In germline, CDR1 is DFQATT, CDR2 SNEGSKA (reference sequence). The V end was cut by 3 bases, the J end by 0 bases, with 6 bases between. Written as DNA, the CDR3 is TGCAGTGCTAGTTTACACTCCTACGAGCAGTACTTC. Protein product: CSASLHSYEQYF.

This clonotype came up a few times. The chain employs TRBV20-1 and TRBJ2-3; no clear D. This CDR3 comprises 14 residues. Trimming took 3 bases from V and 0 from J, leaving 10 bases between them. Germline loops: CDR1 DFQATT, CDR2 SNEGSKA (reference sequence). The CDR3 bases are TGCAGTGCTAGGAGGCAGAGAAGCACAGATACGCAGTATTTT. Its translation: CSARRQRSTDTQYF.